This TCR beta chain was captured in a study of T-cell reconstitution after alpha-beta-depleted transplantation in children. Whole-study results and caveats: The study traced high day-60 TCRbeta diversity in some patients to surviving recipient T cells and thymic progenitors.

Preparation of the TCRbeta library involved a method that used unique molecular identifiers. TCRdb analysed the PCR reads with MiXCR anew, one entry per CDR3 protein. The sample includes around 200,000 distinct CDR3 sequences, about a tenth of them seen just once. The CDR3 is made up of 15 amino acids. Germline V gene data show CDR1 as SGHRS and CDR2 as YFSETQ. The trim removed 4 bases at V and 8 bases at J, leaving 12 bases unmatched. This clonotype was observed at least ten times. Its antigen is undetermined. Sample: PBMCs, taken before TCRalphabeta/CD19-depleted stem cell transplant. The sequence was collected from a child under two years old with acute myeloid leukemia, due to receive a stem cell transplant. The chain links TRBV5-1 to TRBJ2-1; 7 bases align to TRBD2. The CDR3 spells CASSLWEGSRDEQFF. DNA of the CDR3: TGCGCCAGCAGCCTTTGGGAGGGTTCTAGGGATGAGCAGTTCTTC.